This note documents a single TCR beta chain sequence. The antigen it binds to is not known. The CDR3 goes from the cysteine to the phenylalanine over 17 residues. The entry retains the CDR3 DNA only, 51 bases that are in frame from base 1. According to the germline V gene, CDR1 reads MGHRA and CDR2 reads YSYEKL. V is pared back by 1 base and J by 0 bases, with 15 bases lying between the germline termini. This record comes from a study of cytomegalovirus exposure and HLA in healthy donors (dated by TCRdb to between 2016 and 2019). About the investigation overall: An earlier analysis of roughly 610 of the donors reported 276 Gb of sequence data and 95 million to 130 million unique TCR beta sequences obtained from roughly 170 million T cells. Class I and class II HLA loci were covered by the typing at four-digit resolution. Typing coverage varied by locus: roughly 629-640 donors for A, B, C, DRB1 and DQB1; 522 for DQA1; around 570 for DPA1; approximately 470 for DPB1. A separate validation cohort of roughly 130 different subjects was used in addition to the 666-subject first cohort. The T cell repertoires of under 700 subjects were profiled by immunosequencing and related to cytomegalovirus serostatus. A later analysis re-examined previously published TCR beta repertoires from roughly 720 donors and added high-resolution HLA genotyping to investigate patterns of TCR occurrence. Approximately 300 gigabases of sequencing data and tens of millions of unique TCR sequences were included in an early release covering 500 to 750 HLA-typed donors. Because of strong linkage in the cohort, five DR-DQ haplotypes were treated as single units for association and clustering. An earlier analysis of 500 to 650 of the donors applied high-throughput TCR beta sequencing to assess whether each TCR beta V gene segment acted as functional or pseudogenic. Donor age, sex, ethnicity and CMV serostatus were compiled together with the repertoire data. Rather than using new phenotypic data, the later analysis identified candidate immune exposures from TCR beta sequences and from how often those sequences occurred across donors. High-throughput TCR immunosequencing, statistical association of individual TCRs with disease status, and machine learning were combined to predict cytomegalovirus infection status. A later genetic analysis took genome-wide SNP genotypes for about three fifths of the 666 donors and used that subset as a discovery cohort. Among the roughly 390 genotyped donors, approximately 81% belonged to the genetic ancestry cluster associated with self-reported Caucasian donors. Every discovery cohort repertoire had been produced on one sequencing platform. Across 398 genotyped donors of the cohort, an average of approximately 200,000 unique TCR beta nucleotide sequences per donor were sequenced, and approximately 17% of those sequences were non-productive. The study was designed to test whether signatures of past pathogen exposure could be identified by cataloging public T cell receptors. Findings and caveats that apply to the study as a whole: A further reported finding was that TCR beta sequences accurately predicted the HLA-A and HLA-B alleles for most subjects in the first cohort. The study listed 150 to 200 TCR beta chains as associated with cytomegalovirus. Cytomegalovirus status was reported to be diagnosed by the classifier with high specificity and sensitivity in both the original and validation cohorts. Some IMGT-functional V segments, including TRBV6-2 and TRBV6-3, could not be told apart with the 87-base-pair reads, so those segments were excluded. In a later genetic analysis, fewer N-insertions in productive TCRs were reported among donors in an Asian-associated ancestry cluster than the roughly 700-donor mean. Correlated functional status among segregating V segments might reflect linkage disequilibrium, but an unknown experimental factor could not be ruled out. Several of the top co-occurrence clusters appeared to be linked to parvovirus B19, influenza, CMV and Epstein-Barr virus, according to a later analysis. The only immune exposure information available for the cohort was CMV serostatus. Strong co-occurrence of HLA alleles, especially DR and DQ, made assigning TCR associations to individual alleles difficult. A later analysis found that HLA-associated TCR beta chains were more clonally expanded and had lower generation probabilities than equally common non-associated chains. In an earlier analysis of about 600 of the donors, most TCR beta V segments appeared in productive rearrangements about 87% or about 30% of the time, broadly matching IMGT annotations. Across donors, most TCR sequences were observed very rarely, whereas some public TCRs were present in many individuals. In this cohort, only TCR beta chains were sequenced, and detectable features were limited by the absence of alpha or paired-chain data. According to a later analysis, TCR association rates differed among HLA loci, with DRB1 alleles showing the most associated TCRs and HLA-C alleles showing the fewest. A cluster of highly shared sequence variants was judged likely to represent a technical artifact of the sequencing pipeline. Because some donors lacked HLA typing at each locus, the association tests relied only on the typed subset. The authors suggested that the approach could potentially be extended to other disease states and immunological phenotypes. Sequencing depth was assumed to be roughly uniform across donors in the presence/absence analyses, though that assumption may not hold. A few of the identified cytomegalovirus-associated TCR beta chains were confirmed in vitro to be specific for cytomegalovirus antigens. A later analysis associated about 17,000 TCR beta sequences with specific HLA alleles at a false discovery rate of 0.05. A later genetic analysis associated a missense DCLRE1C variant with V-gene and J-gene trimming of TCR beta chains, and an independent cohort replicated the association. In a later analysis, most CMV-associated TCR beta chains were found to appear HLA-restricted, with HLA associations seemingly driven largely by CMV exposure. Because counts were too low, about 18 rarely observed V segments, including chromosome 9 orphons, were excluded from the earlier analysis of 587 of the donors.

The cohort was made up of around 720 healthy bone marrow donors. Cohort members were all nominally healthy when sampled, although unrecorded immune exposures were likely present. The donor tested CMV seronegative and was one of the 352 seronegative cohort members. Each donor provided a peripheral blood sample, and peripheral blood mononuclear cells were used for TCR beta sequencing. Genomic DNA was extracted from the blood cell samples with the Qiagen DNeasy Blood Extraction Kit. Preparation of the library involved the immunoSEQ multiplex PCR assay. For the multiplex PCR, a mixture combining 60 forward primers for TCR Vbeta segments and 13 reverse primers for TCR Jbeta segments was used. The CDR3 region of rearranged TCR beta genes was amplified from genomic DNA with a multiplex PCR assay. Amplified TCR beta libraries were sequenced as 87-base-pair reads on the Illumina HiSeq System. On the study's bioinformatics: A later analysis tallied 75 million to 95 million unique TCR beta chains across the 600 to 700 repertoires, and around 12 million of those chains were shared by two or more donors. Raw reads were error-corrected and collapsed into unique sequences with a nearest-neighbor algorithm that merged closely related sequences to remove PCR and sequencing errors. Alignment of CDR3 sequences to IMGT reference sequences was used to assign V, D and J gene segments. For a sequence to be retained, a match of at least six nucleotides was required to both a V gene segment and a J gene segment. A rearrangement was called productive if the CDR3 had no stop codons and remained in frame with V and J, and every other rearrangement was called non-productive. CDR3 was defined according to IMGT convention as the region running from the second conserved V-encoded cysteine to the conserved J-encoded phenylalanine. The earlier analysis of some 580 of the donors excluded any sequence lacking an unambiguous match to a single V gene segment. In an earlier analysis of 587 of the donors, a V segment was called functional when productive rearrangements were above 56.7%, and segregating when the standard deviation between donors exceeded 5%. A statistical classification framework was developed to diagnose cytomegalovirus status using the catalog of TCR beta chain sequences. V and J gene assignment, in a later analysis, came from comparing TCR nucleotide sequences with IMGT/GENE-DB human TR gene sequences. A later analysis assigned CDR3 sequences and most-parsimonious VDJ recombination scenarios with the TCRdist pipeline. In a later analysis, each TCR beta chain was defined by its CDR3 amino acid sequence together with its V-gene family, and reads lacking a unique V-gene family were excluded. A later analysis removed several hundred highly shared, low-generation-probability nucleotide sequences to deal with suspected cross-contamination and a sequencing artifact. In a later analysis, a clonal expansion index was calculated for each public chain from normalized within-repertoire ranks of inferred template counts. In a later analysis, generation probabilities were computed with a VDJ recombination model fitted to out-of-frame rearrangements, and the resulting probabilities were checked against IGoR. In a later analysis, TCR-TCR, TCR-HLA and TCR-CMV co-occurrence was scored with hypergeometric tests, and a repertoire-size bias correction was applied to TCR pairs. In a later analysis, false discovery rates were estimated by permuting HLA or CMV assignments 20 times. In a later analysis, co-occurring TCRs were grouped using DBSCAN, with TCRdist sequence similarity added in when clustering inside HLA-allele-positive subsets. For co-occurrence clustering, repertoires with fewer than 30,000 or more than 120,000 public chains were excluded, along with about five repertoires with anomalous nucleotide sharing. The clones in this table, taken by TCRdb from immuneACCESS, are in-frame only. Not every clone is retained; where verified, under half of the shortfall comes from an unresolved V gene, and the cause of the rest is unknown. The V and J calls and clone size are taken from that table; D and trimming were inferred from the DNA. Per the sample table, the count is 80,000 or so clones. The top ten hold about 1% of the sample.

The specimen sequenced was PBMCs. The V gene is TRBV4-1 and the J gene is TRBJ1-1; TRBD1 is perhaps the D gene, given 5 matching bases. The TCR comes from a woman between 25 and 40 years old in good health and CMV-seronegative. The CDR3 amino acid sequence is: CASSQVDMGFVNTEAFF. The nucleotide sequence reads TGCGCCAGCAGCCAAGTGGACATGGGTTTCGTGAACACTGAAGCTTTCTTT.